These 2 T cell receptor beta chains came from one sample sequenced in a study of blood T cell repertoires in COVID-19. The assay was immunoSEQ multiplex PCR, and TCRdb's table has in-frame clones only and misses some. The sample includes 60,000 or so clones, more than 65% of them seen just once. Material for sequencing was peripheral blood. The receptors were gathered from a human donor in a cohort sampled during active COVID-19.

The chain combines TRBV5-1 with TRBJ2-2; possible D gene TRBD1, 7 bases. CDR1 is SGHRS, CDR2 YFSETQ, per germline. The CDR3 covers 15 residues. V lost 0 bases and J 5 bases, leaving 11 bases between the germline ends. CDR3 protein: CASSLEAGGTGELFF. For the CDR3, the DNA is TGCGCCAGCAGCTTGGAGGCAGGGGGGACCGGGGAGCTGTTTTTT.

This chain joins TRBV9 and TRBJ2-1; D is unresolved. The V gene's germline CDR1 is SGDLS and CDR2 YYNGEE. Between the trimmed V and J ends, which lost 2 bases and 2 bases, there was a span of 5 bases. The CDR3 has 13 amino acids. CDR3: CASSVQTYNEQFF. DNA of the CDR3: TGTGCCAGCAGCGTCCAAACCTACAATGAGCAGTTCTTC.